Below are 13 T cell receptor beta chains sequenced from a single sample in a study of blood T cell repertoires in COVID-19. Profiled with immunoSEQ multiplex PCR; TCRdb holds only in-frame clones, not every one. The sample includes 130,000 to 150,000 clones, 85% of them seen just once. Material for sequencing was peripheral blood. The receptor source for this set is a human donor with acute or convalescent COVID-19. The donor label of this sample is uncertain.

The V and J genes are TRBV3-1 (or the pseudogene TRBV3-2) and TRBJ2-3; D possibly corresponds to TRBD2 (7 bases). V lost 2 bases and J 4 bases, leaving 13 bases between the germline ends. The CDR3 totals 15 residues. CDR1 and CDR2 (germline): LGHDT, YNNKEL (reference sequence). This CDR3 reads CASSQPGGLSDTQYF. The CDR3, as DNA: TGTGCCAGCAGCCAACCGGGGGGCCTTTCAGATACGCAGTATTTT.

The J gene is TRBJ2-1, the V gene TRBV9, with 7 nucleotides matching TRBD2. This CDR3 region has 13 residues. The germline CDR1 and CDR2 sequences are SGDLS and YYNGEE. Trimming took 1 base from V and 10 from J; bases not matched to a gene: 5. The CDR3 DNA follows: TGTGCCAGCAGCGTACACAGCGGGGAGGAGCAGTTCTTC. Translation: CASSVHSGEEQFF.

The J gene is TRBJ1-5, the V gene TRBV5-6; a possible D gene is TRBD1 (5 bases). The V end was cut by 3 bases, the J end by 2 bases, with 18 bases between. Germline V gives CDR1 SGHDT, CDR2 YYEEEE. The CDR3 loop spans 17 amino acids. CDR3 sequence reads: CASSSDGRAPGNQPQHF. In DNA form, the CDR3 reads TGTGCCAGCAGCTCTGATGGCAGGGCTCCTGGCAATCAGCCCCAGCATTTT.

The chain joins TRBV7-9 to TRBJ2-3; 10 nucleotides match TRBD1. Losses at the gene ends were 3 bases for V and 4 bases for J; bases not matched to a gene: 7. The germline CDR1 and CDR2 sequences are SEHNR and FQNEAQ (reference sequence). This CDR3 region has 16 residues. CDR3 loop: CASSFLGQGISDTQYF. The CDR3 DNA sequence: TGTGCCAGCAGCTTTCTGGGACAGGGGATATCAGATACGCAGTATTTT.

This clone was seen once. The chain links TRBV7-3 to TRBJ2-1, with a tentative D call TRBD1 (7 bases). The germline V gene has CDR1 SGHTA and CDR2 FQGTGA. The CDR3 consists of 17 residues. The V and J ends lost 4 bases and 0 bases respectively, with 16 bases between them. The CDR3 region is CASSSGPGGSSYNEQFF. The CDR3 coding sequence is TGTGCCAGCAGCTCGGGACCAGGGGGGAGCTCCTACAATGAGCAGTTCTTC.

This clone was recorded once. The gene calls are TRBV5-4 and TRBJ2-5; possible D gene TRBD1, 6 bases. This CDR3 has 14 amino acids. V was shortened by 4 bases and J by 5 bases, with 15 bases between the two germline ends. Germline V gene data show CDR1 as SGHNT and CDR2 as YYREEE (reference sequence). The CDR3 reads CASSVQGSAETQYF. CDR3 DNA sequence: TGTGCCAGCAGCGTGCAGGGGTCGGCGGAGACCCAGTACTTC.

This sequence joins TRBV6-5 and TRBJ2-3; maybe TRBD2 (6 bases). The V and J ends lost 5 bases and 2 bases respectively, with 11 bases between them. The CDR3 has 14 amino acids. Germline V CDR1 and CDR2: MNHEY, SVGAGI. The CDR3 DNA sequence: TGTGCCAGCAGTCGGGGCGGGATCACAGATACGCAGTATTTT. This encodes CASSRGGITDTQYF.

This CDR3 is CAISVRLSGANVLTF. Here the CDR3 DNA reads TGTGCCATCAGTGTCAGGCTCTCTGGGGCCAACGTCCTGACTTTC. The chain combines TRBV10-3 with TRBJ2-6, with D unresolved. V was pared by 4 bases and J by 0 bases, with 7 bases between. Germline lookup yields CDR1 ENHRY and CDR2 SYGVKD. This CDR3 has 15 residues.

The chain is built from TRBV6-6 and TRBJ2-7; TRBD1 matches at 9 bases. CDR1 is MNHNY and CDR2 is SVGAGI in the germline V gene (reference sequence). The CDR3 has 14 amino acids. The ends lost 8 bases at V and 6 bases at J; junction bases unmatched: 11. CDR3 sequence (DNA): TGTGCCAGCTTCTTCGGACAGGGGAGGGGCGAGCAGTACTTC. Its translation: CASFFGQGRGEQYF.

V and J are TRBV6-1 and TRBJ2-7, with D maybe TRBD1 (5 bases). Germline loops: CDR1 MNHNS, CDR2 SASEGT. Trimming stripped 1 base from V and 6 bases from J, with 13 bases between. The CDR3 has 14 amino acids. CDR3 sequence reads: CASSEVQAIGEQYV. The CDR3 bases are TGTGCCAGCAGTGAAGTACAGGCAATTGGCGAGCAGTACGTC.

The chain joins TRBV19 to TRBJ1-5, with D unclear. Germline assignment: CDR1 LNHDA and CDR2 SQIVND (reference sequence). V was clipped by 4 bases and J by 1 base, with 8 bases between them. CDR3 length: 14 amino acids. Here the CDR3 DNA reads TGTGCCAGTAGTACCTCGGGGAGCAATCAGCCCCAGCATTTT. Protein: CASSTSGSNQPQHF.

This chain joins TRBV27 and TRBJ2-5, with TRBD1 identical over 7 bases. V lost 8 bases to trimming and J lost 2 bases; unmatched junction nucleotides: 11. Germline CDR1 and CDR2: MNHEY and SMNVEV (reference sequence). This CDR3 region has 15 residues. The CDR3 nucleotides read TGTGCCAGCCAAAAGTGGCAGGGGGAACAAGAGACCCAGTACTTC. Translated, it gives CASQKWQGEQETQYF.

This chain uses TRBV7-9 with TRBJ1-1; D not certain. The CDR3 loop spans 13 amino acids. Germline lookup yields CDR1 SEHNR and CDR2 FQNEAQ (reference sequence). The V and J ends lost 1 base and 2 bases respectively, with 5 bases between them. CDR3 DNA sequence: TGTGCCAGCAGCTTAGAGACAAACACTGAAGCTTTCTTT. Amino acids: CASSLETNTEAFF.